These 7 T cell receptor beta chains share one sample of origin, sequenced in a study of blood T cell repertoires in COVID-19 (dated by TCRdb to 2020 to 2021). The library was obtained by the immunoSEQ multiplex PCR assay. Not all clones reach the TCRdb copy of this immuneACCESS table, which keeps in-frame sequences only. Checked studies attribute under half of the gap to unresolved V genes and leave the rest unexplained. The sample has 400,000 to 550,000 clones on record, more than 85% of them singletons. The ten top clones hold approximately 4.3% of the sample. The specimen was peripheral blood. These TCRs come from a young woman with acute or convalescent COVID-19.

The chain uses TRBV5-1 and TRBJ1-2, with a tentative D call TRBD1 (6 bases). V was trimmed by 6 bases and J by 3 bases, leaving 12 bases between them. The germline V gene encodes CDR1 SGHRS and CDR2 YFSETQ. The length of the CDR3 is 13 residues. The CDR3 coding sequence is TGCGCCAGCAAACCGGACAGTTACTATGGCTACACCTTC. It translates to CASKPDSYYGYTF.

The rearrangement joins TRBV5-1 to TRBJ2-1; 12 bases line up with TRBD2. Losses at the gene ends were 3 bases for V and 7 bases for J; bases not matched to a gene: 23. Germline values: CDR1 SGHRS, CDR2 YFSETQ. The CDR3 is 21 residues long. The CDR3 bases are TGCGCCAGCAGCTCACTCCCCCTGACTAGCGGGGGCCAAATTAAAAGGAATGAGCAGTTCTTC. The encoded protein is CASSSLPLTSGGQIKRNEQFF.

J is TRBJ1-1 and V is TRBV14; TRBD1 matches at 7 bases. The V segment lost 2 bases and the J segment 1 base; nucleotides outside the gene matches: 4. The germline gives CDR1 SGHDN, CDR2 FVKESK. The CDR3 is 15 residues long. The CDR3 reads CASSQYRDRNTEAFF. CDR3 nucleotides: TGTGCCAGCAGCCAATACCGGGACAGGAACACTGAAGCTTTCTTT.

Concerning this clone: Within the sample, other DNA sequences also encode this same CDR3. The chain joins TRBV3-1 (or the pseudogene TRBV3-2) to TRBJ2-3; 8 bases align to TRBD2. Trimming at V came to 1 base and at J to 4 bases, leaving 4 bases not matched to a gene. The CDR3 covers 15 residues. Germline V gene sequence: CDR1 LGHDT, CDR2 YNNKEL (reference sequence). CDR3 residues: CASSQGLAGSDTQYF. CDR3 bases: TGTGCCAGCAGCCAAGGGTTAGCGGGGTCAGATACGCAGTATTTT.

V and J are TRBV3-1 (or the pseudogene TRBV3-2) and TRBJ1-1; D possibly corresponds to TRBD1 (6 bases). In germline, CDR1 is LGHDT, CDR2 YNNKEL (reference sequence). V gave up 2 bases and J gave up 0 bases, with 10 bases separating them. This CDR3 region has 15 residues. CDR3 protein: CASSQPQGMNTEAFF. Written as DNA, the CDR3 is TGTGCCAGCAGCCAACCTCAGGGGATGAACACTGAAGCTTTCTTT.

The genes are TRBV5-8 and TRBJ2-3; 9 bases map to TRBD2. The CDR3 has 17 residues. The ends lost 2 bases at V and 4 bases at J; junction bases unmatched: 11. Per germline, CDR1 SGHTS and CDR2 YDEGEE. The DNA of the CDR3 is TGTGCCAGCAGCTTTATGGGGAGAGTAGCGGGGGCAGATACGCAGTATTTT. It is translated as CASSFMGRVAGADTQYF.

The chain couples TRBV30 to TRBJ2-2; 8 bases line up with TRBD1. V lost 2 bases and J lost 4; bases outside the gene matches: 3. The germline CDR1 and CDR2 sequences are GTSNPN and SVGIG (reference sequence). The CDR3 is 14 amino acids. CDR3 sequence reads: CAWSSRGLTGELFF. In DNA, the CDR3 is TGTGCCTGGAGTAGCAGGGGGCTCACCGGGGAGCTGTTTTTT.